The T cell receptor beta chain under discussion was sequenced for a study of blood T cell repertoires in COVID-19. Across the study: There were acute and convalescent COVID-19 samples, and they came from the United States, Italy and Spain. PBMCs, B-cell-depleted T cells, or T cells provided the cDNA or gDNA that made up the material.

Authors' analysis steps: Quantification of nucleated cells was approximated via reference gene primer amplification. Some clones are missing from TCRdb's copy, which holds only in-frame ones; the method was immunoSEQ multiplex PCR. Clone size and the V and J calls come from that table; the DNA yielded D and trimming. There are under 45,000 clones in the sample; roughly 80% occur only once, and around 24% lies in the top ten. The CDR3 runs to 13 residues. Unmatched junction bases numbered 4, after V lost 2 bases and J lost 6 bases. Germline V lookup: CDR1 SGHDT, CDR2 YYEEEE. The chain recombines TRBV5-6 with TRBJ2-7; TRBD1 aligns across 8 bases. The receptor was derived from a human donor with acute or convalescent COVID-19. The donor label of this sample is uncertain. The source material was peripheral blood. CDR3 sequence: CASSFPDRGEQYF. The CDR3 DNA reads TGTGCCAGCAGCTTTCCCGACAGGGGCGAGCAGTACTTC.